Each of the 10 T cell receptor beta chains below was sequenced from the same sample in a study of graft-versus-host responses after intestinal transplantation (dated by TCRdb to the early 2020s). Libraries were prepared through the immunoSEQ multiplex PCR assay. As stored in TCRdb, this immuneACCESS dataset retains in-frame rearrangements with V and J assigned. A fraction of the clones does not appear; measured against another copy, unresolved V genes explain less than half of the discrepancy, and the remainder lacks a known reason. The sample table contains about 130,000 clones; only one count was recorded for about nine tenths of them. Of the sample, roughly 0.19% is held by the ten largest clones. Interpreted using the paper, the time point label stands for: cells obtained before transplantation from donor or recipient. These receptors are not linked to any known antigen. The starting material was unstimulated CD4+ T cells sorted from spleen or lymph node cells, obtained before intestinal transplant. Receptors originate from a human donor who received an intestinal transplant.

The chain carries TRBV6-6 and TRBJ2-7; D not certain. There are 14 residues in the CDR3. Between the trimmed V and J ends, which lost 2 bases and 0 bases, there was a span of 8 bases. The germline CDR1 and CDR2 sequences are MNHNY and SVGAGI (reference sequence). The CDR3, as DNA: TGTGCCAGCAGTTACGTCGACCTCTCCTACGAGCAGTACTTC. Amino acid sequence: CASSYVDLSYEQYF.

The J gene is TRBJ2-3, the V gene TRBV5-1, with unresolved D. The CDR3 sequence is 14 residues long. Trimming stripped 4 bases from V and 2 bases from J, with 11 bases between. Germline CDR1 reads SGHRS; CDR2 reads YFSETQ. In DNA, the CDR3 is TGCGCCAGCAGCGCTCTAGTTGCCACAGATACGCAGTATTTT. Its translation is CASSALVATDTQYF.

This sequence joins TRBV6-5 and TRBJ2-7, with D unresolved. CDR3 length: 14 residues. V lost 6 bases, J lost 4 bases, and 16 bases lay in between. From germline, CDR1 is MNHEY and CDR2 SVGAGI. CDR3: CASSPKTSIYEQYF. As DNA, the CDR3 is TGTGCCAGCAGCCCCAAGACATCCATTTACGAGCAGTACTTC.

The J gene is TRBJ2-7, the V gene TRBV27, with 10 bases matching TRBD1. V trimming: 2 bases; J trimming: 4 bases; junction bases outside the gene matches: 5. CDR3 length: 15 amino acids. Per germline, CDR1 MNHEY and CDR2 SMNVEV (reference sequence). CDR3 loop: CASSLVGTGEYEQYF. In nucleotides, the CDR3 is TGTGCCAGCAGTTTAGTCGGGACAGGGGAATACGAGCAGTACTTC.

The V call is TRBV7-6, the J call TRBJ2-3; 9 nucleotides align to TRBD2. The CDR3 extends over 17 amino acids. J gave up 5 bases and V 0 bases, and 9 bases lay outside the gene matches. Looked up from germline, CDR1 is SGHVS and CDR2 is FNYEAQ. CDR3 in amino acids: CASSLALSGSWRDTQYF. The CDR3 coding sequence is TGTGCCAGCAGCTTAGCCCTTAGCGGGAGTTGGAGAGATACGCAGTATTTT.

The CDR3 loop reads CASSLPATRGTEAFF. The CDR3, as DNA: TGTGCCAGCAGCTTACCTGCAACCAGGGGCACTGAAGCTTTCTTT. The V and J genes are TRBV7-9 and TRBJ1-1, with a tentative D call TRBD1 (6 bases). The germline V gene encodes CDR1 SEHNR and CDR2 FQNEAQ (reference sequence). V was trimmed by 2 bases and J by 4 bases, leaving 14 bases between them. The CDR3 spans 15 residues.

This chain uses TRBV2 with TRBJ1-2; D might be TRBD1 (5 bases). The CDR3 runs to 13 residues. The V and J ends lost 4 bases and 2 bases respectively, with 8 bases between them. Germline CDR1 and CDR2: SNHLY and FYNNEI. The CDR3 nucleotides are TGTGCCAGCAGTGGGACAAAGAACTATGGCTACACCTTC. It codes for CASSGTKNYGYTF. Full variable domain (rest looked up from reference TRBV2 and TRBJ1-2): EPEVTQTPSHQVTQMGQEVILRCVPISNHLYFYWYRQILGQKVEFLVSFYNNEISEKSEIFDDQFSVERPDGSNFTLKIRSTKLEDSAMYFCASSGTKNYGYTFGSGTRLTVV.

The chain combines TRBV28 with TRBJ1-5; 9 nucleotides agree with TRBD1. This CDR3 has 15 amino acids. Germline assignment: CDR1 MDHEN and CDR2 SYDVKM. After removal of 2 bases from V and 3 bases from J, the junction contained 2 bases not matched to a gene. The CDR3 bases are TGTGCCAGCAGTTTAACACAGGGGGCCAATCAGCCCCAGCATTTT. Its translation: CASSLTQGANQPQHF.

This clone was counted a few times. J is TRBJ1-3 and V is TRBV7-8, with D uncertain. Germline V gives CDR1 SGHVS, CDR2 FQNEAQ. The CDR3 loop spans 15 amino acids. Trimming removed 6 bases from V and 1 base from J, with 13 bases in between. This CDR3 reads CASRRTLGSGNTIYF. CDR3 coding DNA: TGTGCCAGCAGGAGAACTTTGGGTTCTGGAAACACCATATATTTT.

V gene TRBV2 combines with J gene TRBJ2-5, with 11 bases aligning to TRBD2. The germline CDR1 and CDR2 sequences are SNHLY and FYNNEI. After removal of 2 bases from V and 5 bases from J, the junction contained 10 bases not matched to a gene. CDR3 length: 17 amino acids. CDR3 amino acids: CASSESLLAGGGETQYF. CDR3 DNA sequence: TGTGCCAGCAGTGAATCCCTCCTAGCGGGAGGTGGGGAGACCCAGTACTTC.